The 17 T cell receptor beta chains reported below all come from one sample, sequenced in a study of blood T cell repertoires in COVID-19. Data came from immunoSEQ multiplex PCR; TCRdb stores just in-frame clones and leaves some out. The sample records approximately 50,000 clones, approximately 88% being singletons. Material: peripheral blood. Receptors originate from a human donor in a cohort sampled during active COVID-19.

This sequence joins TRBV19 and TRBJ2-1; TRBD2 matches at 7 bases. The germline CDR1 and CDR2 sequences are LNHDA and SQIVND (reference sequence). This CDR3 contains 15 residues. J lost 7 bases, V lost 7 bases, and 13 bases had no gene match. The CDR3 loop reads CASTILPGGGNEQFF. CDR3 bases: TGTGCCAGTACCATCCTCCCGGGGGGAGGGAATGAGCAGTTCTTC.

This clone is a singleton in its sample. The CDR3 sequence is CASSLPTKEKLFF. DNA of the CDR3: TGTGCCAGCAGCCTCCCGACAAAGGAAAAACTGTTTTTT. The rearrangement joins TRBV6-6 to TRBJ1-4, with unresolved D. The germline V gene encodes CDR1 MNHNY and CDR2 SVGAGI (reference sequence). Trimming pared 6 bases from V and 8 bases from J, leaving 13 bases between. The CDR3 length is 13 residues.

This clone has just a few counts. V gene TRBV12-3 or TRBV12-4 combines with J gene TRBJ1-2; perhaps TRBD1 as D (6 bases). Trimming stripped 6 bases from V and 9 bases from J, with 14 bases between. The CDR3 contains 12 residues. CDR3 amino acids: CASRRTGSSYTF. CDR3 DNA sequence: TGTGCCAGCAGGCGAACAGGGTCTAGCTACACCTTC.

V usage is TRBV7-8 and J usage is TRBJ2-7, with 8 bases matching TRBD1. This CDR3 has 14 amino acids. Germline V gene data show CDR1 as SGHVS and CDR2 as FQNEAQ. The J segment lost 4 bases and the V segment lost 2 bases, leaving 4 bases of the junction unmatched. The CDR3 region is CASSLFRGQYEQYF. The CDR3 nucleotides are TGTGCCAGCAGCTTATTCAGGGGGCAATACGAGCAGTACTTC.

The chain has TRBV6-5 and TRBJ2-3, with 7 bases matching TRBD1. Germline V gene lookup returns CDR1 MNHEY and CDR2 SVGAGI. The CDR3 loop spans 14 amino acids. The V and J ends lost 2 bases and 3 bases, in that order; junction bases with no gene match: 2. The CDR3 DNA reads TGTGCCAGCAGTTACGGACAGGAAACAGATACGCAGTATTTT. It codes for CASSYGQETDTQYF.

CDR3 DNA sequence: TGTGCCAGCAGCTTGGCCACAGGGAGTCTCTATGGCTACACCTTC. This codes for CASSLATGSLYGYTF. The J gene is TRBJ1-2, the V gene TRBV5-8, with a possible D match to TRBD1 (6 bases). The CDR3 spans 15 residues. The V and J ends lost 0 bases and 4 bases respectively, with 13 bases between them. Germline values: CDR1 SGHTS, CDR2 YDEGEE.

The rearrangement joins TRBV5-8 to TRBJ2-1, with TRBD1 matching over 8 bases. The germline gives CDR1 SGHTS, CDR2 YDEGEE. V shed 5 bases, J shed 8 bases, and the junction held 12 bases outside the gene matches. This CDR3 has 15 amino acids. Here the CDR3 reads CASSHDRGGLDEQFF. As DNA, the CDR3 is TGTGCCAGCAGTCATGACAGGGGCGGGTTGGATGAGCAGTTCTTC.

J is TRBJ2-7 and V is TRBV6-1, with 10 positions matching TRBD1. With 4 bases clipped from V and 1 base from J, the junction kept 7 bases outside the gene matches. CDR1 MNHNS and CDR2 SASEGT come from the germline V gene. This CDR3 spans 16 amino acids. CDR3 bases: TGTGCCAGCAGTGTTTCCGGGACAGGGGTTTCCTACGAGCAGTACTTC. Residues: CASSVSGTGVSYEQYF.

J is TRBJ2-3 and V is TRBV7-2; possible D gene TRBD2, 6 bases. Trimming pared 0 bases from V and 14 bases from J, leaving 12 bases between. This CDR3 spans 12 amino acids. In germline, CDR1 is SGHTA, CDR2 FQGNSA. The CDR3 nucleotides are TGTGCCAGCAGCTTAGCGGGGACTCAGCCGTATTTT. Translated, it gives CASSLAGTQPYF.

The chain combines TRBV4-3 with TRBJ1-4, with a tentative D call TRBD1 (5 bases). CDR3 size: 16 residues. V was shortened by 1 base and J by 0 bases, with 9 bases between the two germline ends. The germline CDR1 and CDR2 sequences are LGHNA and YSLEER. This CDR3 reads CASSQGGVPTNEKLFF. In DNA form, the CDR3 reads TGCGCCAGCAGCCAAGGGGGGGTGCCAACTAATGAAAAACTGTTTTTT.

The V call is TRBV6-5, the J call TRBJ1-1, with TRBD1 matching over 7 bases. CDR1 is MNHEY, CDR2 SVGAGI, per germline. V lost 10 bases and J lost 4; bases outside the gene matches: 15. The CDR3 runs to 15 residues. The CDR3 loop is CATKEVSGGGTEAFF. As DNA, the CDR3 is TGTGCCACCAAGGAGGTTTCAGGGGGTGGCACTGAAGCTTTCTTT.

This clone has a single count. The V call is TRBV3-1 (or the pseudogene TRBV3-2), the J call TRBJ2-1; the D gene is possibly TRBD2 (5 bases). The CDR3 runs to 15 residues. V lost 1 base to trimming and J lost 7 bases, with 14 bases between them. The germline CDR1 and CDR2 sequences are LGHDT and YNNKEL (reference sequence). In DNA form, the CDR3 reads TGTGCCAGCAGCCAAGGGGTCAGGAGGCTAAATGAGCAGTTCTTC. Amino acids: CASSQGVRRLNEQFF.

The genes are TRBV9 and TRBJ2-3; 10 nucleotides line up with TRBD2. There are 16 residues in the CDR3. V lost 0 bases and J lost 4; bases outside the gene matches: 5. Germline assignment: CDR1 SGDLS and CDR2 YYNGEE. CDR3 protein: CASSVGAGGHSDTQYF. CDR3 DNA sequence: TGTGCCAGCAGCGTAGGAGCGGGAGGGCACTCAGATACGCAGTATTTT.

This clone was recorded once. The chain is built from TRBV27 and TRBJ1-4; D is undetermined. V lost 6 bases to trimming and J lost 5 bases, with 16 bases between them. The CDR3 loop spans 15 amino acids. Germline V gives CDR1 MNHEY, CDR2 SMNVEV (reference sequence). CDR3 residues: CASRPDTPPNEKLFF. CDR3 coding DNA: TGTGCCAGCAGGCCAGACACCCCGCCAAATGAAAAACTGTTTTTT.

The CDR3 bases are TGCGCCAGCAGCTTGGCCGAAGCGAACACTGAAGCTTTCTTT. Translation gives CASSLAEANTEAFF. The rearrangement uses TRBV5-1 and TRBJ1-1, with unresolved D. The V end was cut by 0 bases, the J end by 1 base, with 7 bases between. Germline V CDR1 and CDR2: SGHRS, YFSETQ. The CDR3 covers 14 residues.

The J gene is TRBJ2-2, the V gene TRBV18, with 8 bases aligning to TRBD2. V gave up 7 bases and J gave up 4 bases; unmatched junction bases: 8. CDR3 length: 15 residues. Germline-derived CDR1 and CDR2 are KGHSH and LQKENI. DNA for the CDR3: TGTGCCAGCTTACTGACTAGCGCGATCACCGGGGAGCTGTTTTTT. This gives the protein CASLLTSAITGELFF.

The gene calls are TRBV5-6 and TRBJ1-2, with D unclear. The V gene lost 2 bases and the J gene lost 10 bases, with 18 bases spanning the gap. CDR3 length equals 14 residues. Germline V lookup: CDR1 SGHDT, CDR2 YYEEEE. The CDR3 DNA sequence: TGTGCCAGCAGCTTCTCCGGGAACTTCGAACCCTACACCTTC. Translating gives CASSFSGNFEPYTF.